This T cell receptor beta chain is drawn from a study of identifying expanded T cells in peripheral blood. General observations from the study: Clone count variance between roughly 2-week samples rose with total template count. Roughly 1.1 clones differed between technical replicates, versus around 16 and 19 over time.

Collection occurred without any documented infections or immune events in donors. About this clone: Its specificity is not known.

Clones were sequenced by immunoSEQ multiplex PCR, and TCRdb holds only the in-frame ones, with some missing. The sample contains some 95,000 clones, around 87% of which appear only once. The CDR3 contains 14 residues. Germline V gene sequence: CDR1 SGHVS, CDR2 FQNEAQ. V was clipped by 2 bases and J by 7 bases; unmatched bases: 3. The chain recombines TRBV7-8 with TRBJ1-5; 9 bases are a match to TRBD1. Sequencing was performed on blood. This TCR was recovered from a person aged 18 to 75 in good health. As DNA, the CDR3 is TGTGCCAGCAGCTTACGGACAGGGGCCCAGCCCCAGCATTTT. Encoded protein: CASSLRTGAQPQHF.